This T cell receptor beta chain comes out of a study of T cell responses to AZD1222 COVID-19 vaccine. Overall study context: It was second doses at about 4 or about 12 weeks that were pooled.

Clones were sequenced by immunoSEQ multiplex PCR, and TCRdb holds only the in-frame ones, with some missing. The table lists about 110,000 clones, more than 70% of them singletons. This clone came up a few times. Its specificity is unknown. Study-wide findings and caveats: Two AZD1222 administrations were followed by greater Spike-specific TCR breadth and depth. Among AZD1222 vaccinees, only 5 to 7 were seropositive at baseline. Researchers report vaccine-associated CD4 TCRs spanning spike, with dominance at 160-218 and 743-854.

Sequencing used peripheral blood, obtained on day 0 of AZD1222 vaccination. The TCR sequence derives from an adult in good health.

The DNA of the CDR3 is TGTGCCAGCTCACCACTTACTCCCCGGGACACTGAAGCTTTCTTT. Translating gives CASSPLTPRDTEAFF. The chain combines TRBV18 with TRBJ1-1; D unresolved. The CDR3 is 15 amino acids. V lost 1 base and J lost 3, with 12 bases in between. Germline CDR1 reads KGHSH; CDR2 reads LQKENI.